This passage covers 4 T cell receptor beta chains from one sample sequenced in a study of patients and donors after allogeneic stem cell transplantation. TCRdb independently ran MiXCR on the RT-PCR reads; one entry per CDR3 protein. The sample yields 150,000 to 250,000 distinct CDR3 sequences, about 40% seen once. The material sequenced was blood, either unsorted or a sorted T cell fraction (not recorded which). These receptors were taken from a human donor who was either an allogeneic HSCT recipient or a stem cell or donor lymphocyte infusion donor (not recorded which). It is not recorded whose cells these are; they may come from a transplant donor.

The V call is TRBV6-2 or TRBV6-3, the J call TRBJ2-3; 8 nucleotides agree with TRBD2. Trimming at V came to 10 bases and at J to 4 bases, leaving 16 bases not matched to a gene. CDR3 length: 16 residues. The germline gives CDR1 MNHEY, CDR2 SVGEGT. In DNA, the CDR3 is TGTGCCATCCGTGGGGGGAGCGGGAGCGGCTCAGATACGCAGTATTTT. The encoded protein is CAIRGGSGSGSDTQYF.

This clonotype was seen more than once but under ten times. The chain joins TRBV5-6 to TRBJ2-1; 10 bases match TRBD2. CDR1 SGHDT and CDR2 YYEEEE come from the germline V gene. This CDR3 region has 15 residues. Trimming took 1 base from V and 7 from J; bases not matched to a gene: 5. The DNA for the CDR3 is TGTGCCAGCAGCTTGTCGCCTAGCGGGAGAAATGAGCAGTTCTTC. Translating gives CASSLSPSGRNEQFF.

This CDR3 is CASSRDRGLGSGNTIYF. The CDR3 nucleotides are TGCGCCAGCAGCCGGGACAGGGGATTGGGCTCCGGAAACACCATATATTTT. This chain connects TRBV5-1 to TRBJ1-3; 10 positions agree with TRBD1. The CDR3 is made up of 17 amino acids. Trimming at V came to 4 bases and at J to 4 bases, leaving 11 bases not matched to a gene. Germline CDR1 and CDR2: SGHRS and YFSETQ.

This chain joins TRBV12-3 or TRBV12-4 and TRBJ2-5; D is ambiguous. V lost 7 bases and J lost 4, with 10 bases in between. This CDR3 is 12 amino acids long. The CDR3 reads CASTFDRETQYF. Written as DNA, the CDR3 is TGTGCCAGCACCTTTGACCGAGAGACCCAGTACTTC.